A single sample gave rise to the 15 T cell receptor beta chains below, sequenced in a study of blood T cell repertoires in COVID-19. TCRdb keeps only in-frame clones here, not all; method: immunoSEQ multiplex PCR. The table has over 85,000 clones, 75% to 95% seen once. The sample consisted of peripheral blood. The receptors stem from a man aged 18 to 29 with acute or convalescent COVID-19.

This clone was seen more than once but under ten times. The V gene is TRBV3-1 (or the pseudogene TRBV3-2), the J gene TRBJ1-2; D unresolved. CDR1 is LGHDT and CDR2 is YNNKEL in the germline V gene (reference sequence). There are 17 residues in the CDR3. V dropped 0 bases and J dropped 6 bases, with 20 bases sitting between them. The DNA of the CDR3 is TGTGCCAGCAGCCAAGATCCCATGCCCCGGGAAGGAAATGGCTACACCTTC. This translates into CASSQDPMPREGNGYTF.

V and J are TRBV9 and TRBJ1-2; 7 bases are a match to TRBD1. Trimming took 3 bases from V and 1 from J; bases not matched to a gene: 6. The CDR3 is 15 residues long. The germline CDR1 and CDR2 sequences are SGDLS and YYNGEE. As DNA, the CDR3 is TGTGCCAGCAGCGCTCGGGACAGAGGTAACTATGGCTACACCTTC. This encodes CASSARDRGNYGYTF.

This rearrangement joins TRBV6-1 to TRBJ2-7; 10 bases map to TRBD1. This CDR3 contains 16 residues. With 2 bases clipped from V and 2 bases from J, the junction kept 6 bases outside the gene matches. The germline CDR1 and CDR2 sequences are MNHNS and SASEGT. Here the CDR3 reads CASSEWDRGLAYEQYF. The CDR3 DNA follows: TGTGCCAGCAGTGAATGGGACAGGGGACTCGCCTACGAGCAGTACTTC.

The genes are TRBV29-1 and TRBJ1-2, with no clear D. Germline V gene data show CDR1 as SQVTM and CDR2 as ANQGSEA. V was clipped by 6 bases and J by 6 bases, with 26 bases between them. The CDR3 has 16 amino acids. CDR3 coding DNA: TGCAGCGTCCGTCGGGGAGCGGGAGGCCCTTTGAATGGCTACACCTTC. Translating gives CSVRRGAGGPLNGYTF.

The chain employs TRBV4-1 and TRBJ1-1, with D unresolved. Trimming shortened V by 0 bases and J by 4 bases, and 12 bases separated the two germline ends. The CDR3 consists of 15 residues. Germline values: CDR1 MGHRA, CDR2 YSYEKL. The CDR3: CASSQEVDGRTEAFF. CDR3 nucleotide sequence: TGCGCCAGCAGCCAAGAAGTTGATGGGCGCACTGAAGCTTTCTTT.

The chain carries TRBV27 and TRBJ2-7; 13 bases agree with TRBD2. This CDR3 is 18 amino acids long. After removal of 3 bases from V and 3 bases from J, the junction contained 11 bases not matched to a gene. Germline assignment: CDR1 MNHEY and CDR2 SMNVEV (reference sequence). The CDR3: CASSFIGTSGTMSYEQYF. As DNA, the CDR3 is TGTGCCAGCAGTTTCATCGGGACTAGCGGGACGATGAGCTACGAGCAGTACTTC.

The chain uses TRBV9 and TRBJ1-2; 7 positions match TRBD1. CDR1 and CDR2 (germline): SGDLS, YYNGEE. J lost 5 bases, V lost 0 bases, and 4 bases had no gene match. This CDR3 region has 14 residues. The chain's CDR3 is CASSVDSGGYGYTF. CDR3 nucleotide sequence: TGTGCCAGCAGCGTAGACTCAGGGGGATATGGCTACACCTTC.

Written as DNA, the CDR3 is TGTGCCAGCAGCCTTCCGGAGGGGGCCAACGTCCTGACTTTC. It is translated as CASSLPEGANVLTF. V usage is TRBV5-5 and J usage is TRBJ2-6; D gene ambiguous. The CDR3 covers 14 residues. CDR1 is SGHKS and CDR2 is YYEKEE in the germline V gene (reference sequence). V lost 4 bases to trimming and J lost 4 bases, with 9 bases between them.

The rearrangement links TRBV18 to TRBJ1-6, with D unclear. Trimming pared 2 bases from V and 0 bases from J, leaving 8 bases between. There are 16 residues in the CDR3. CDR1 KGHSH and CDR2 LQKENI come from the germline V gene. The CDR3 reads CASSPTLSSYNSPLHF. For the CDR3, the DNA is TGTGCCAGCTCACCAACCCTGAGCTCCTATAATTCACCCCTCCACTTT.

J is TRBJ1-2 and V is TRBV6-5; 7 bases match TRBD1. CDR3 size: 14 residues. With 2 bases clipped from V and 8 bases from J, the junction kept 8 bases outside the gene matches. The V gene's germline CDR1 is MNHEY and CDR2 SVGAGI. Here the CDR3 DNA reads TGTGCCAGCAGTTACAAGGGGGCCGGGTCCGGCTACACCTTC. Translating gives CASSYKGAGSGYTF.

The rearrangement links TRBV9 to TRBJ1-1; TRBD1 aligns across 9 bases. The CDR3 has 18 residues. V lost 2 bases and J lost 3; bases outside the gene matches: 14. CDR1 and CDR2 from the germline V gene are SGDLS and YYNGEE. In nucleotides, the CDR3 is TGTGCCAGCAGCGTCGGACTCTCTGACCGGGACAGGGACACTGAAGCTTTCTTT. Its translation: CASSVGLSDRDRDTEAFF. Supplemented by reference TRBV9 and TRBJ1-1, the full variable domain reads DSGVTQTPKHLITATGQRVTLRCSPRSGDLSVYWYQQSLDQGLQFLIQYYNGEERAKGNILERFSAQQFPDLHSELNLSSLELGDSALYFCASSVGLSDRDRDTEAFFGQGTRLTVV.

This clone was counted a single time. The gene calls are TRBV30 and TRBJ1-3; D gene unclear. This CDR3 contains 13 residues. V shed 2 bases and J shed 3 bases, with 8 bases lying between them. Germline loops: CDR1 GTSNPN, CDR2 SVGIG (reference sequence). The CDR3 protein is CAWSSYGGNTIYF. The CDR3 region has the DNA TGTGCCTGGAGTAGCTACGGTGGAAACACCATATATTTT.

This sequence joins TRBV21-1 and TRBJ2-1; TRBD2, the table's D call, lacks a check against the DNA. TRBV21-1 is described as a pseudogene. The length of the CDR3 is 19 residues. CDR3 in DNA: TGTGCCAGCAGCAAAGGTCGACTAGCGGGGGGACTGTCGCTCAATGAGCAGTTCTTC. Translating gives CASSKGRLAGGLSLNEQFF.

V and J are TRBV6-1 and TRBJ2-3; 12 positions agree with TRBD2. The CDR3 contains 16 residues. Germline CDR1 MNHNS, CDR2 SASEGT. V was pared by 4 bases and J by 5 bases, with 7 bases of the junction left unmatched. CDR3 protein: CASSATSGSFIDTQYF. DNA for the CDR3: TGTGCCAGCAGTGCGACTAGCGGGAGTTTTATAGATACGCAGTATTTT.

The chain employs TRBV27 and TRBJ2-1, with 8 bases matching TRBD2. CDR3 size: 13 residues. Germline loops: CDR1 MNHEY, CDR2 SMNVEV (reference sequence). The junction had 1 base not matched to a gene; V was cut back by 6 bases and J by 3 bases. CDR3 region: CASRLADYNEQFF. Written as DNA, the CDR3 is TGTGCCAGCAGACTAGCGGACTACAATGAGCAGTTCTTC.